What follows are 21 T cell receptor beta chains derived from one specimen sequenced in a study of shared clonotypes between healthy human individuals (dated by TCRdb to 2018 to 2021). Library preparation employed the immunoSEQ multiplex PCR assay. As stored in TCRdb, this immuneACCESS dataset retains in-frame rearrangements with V and J assigned. A fraction of the clones does not appear; measured against another copy, unresolved V genes explain less than half of the discrepancy, and the remainder lacks a known reason. For this sample there are a few million clones; roughly 93% appear just once. The ten largest clones represent 0.39% of the sample. The specimen sequenced was naive CD4+ T cells from PBMCs. This sample's cell subset or site label indicates: CD45RA+ positively selected. The receptors here all came from a man aged 18 to 35 in good health. Some clones in this sample may be carry-over from other donors' samples.

V gene TRBV18 combines with J gene TRBJ2-7; perhaps TRBD2 as D (6 bases). Trimming cost V 0 bases and J 0 bases, with 15 bases left between them. Germline V CDR1 and CDR2: KGHSH, LQKENI. The CDR3 totals 17 residues. As DNA, the CDR3 is TGTGCCAGCTCACCACCGGAGGGACGGAGTAGCTCCTACGAGCAGTACTTC. Residues: CASSPPEGRSSSYEQYF. Using reference TRBV18 and TRBJ2-7 for the parts outside the CDR3, the full variable domain is NAGVMQNPRHLVRRRGQEARLRCSPMKGHSHVYWYRQLPEEGLKFMVYLQKENIIDESGMPKERFSAEFPKEGPSILRIQQVVRGDSAAYFCASSPPEGRSSSYEQYFGPGTRLTVT.

The chain links TRBV5-1 to TRBJ2-1, with 7 bases aligning to TRBD1. With V trimmed by 4 bases and J by 1 base, 8 bases remained unmatched. The length of the CDR3 is 16 residues. The germline V gene encodes CDR1 SGHRS and CDR2 YFSETQ. The CDR3 sequence: CASSAGDSASYNEQFF. The CDR3, as DNA: TGCGCCAGCAGCGCCGGGGACAGCGCTTCCTACAATGAGCAGTTCTTC.

This clone was counted a few times. The V gene is TRBV4-1, the J gene TRBJ1-1; D not certain. CDR3 length equals 13 residues. V lost 0 bases and J lost 6, with 8 bases in between. Germline CDR1 is MGHRA and CDR2 is YSYEKL. This CDR3 reads CASSQDREPEAFF. In nucleotides, the CDR3 is TGCGCCAGCAGCCAAGATCGTGAACCTGAAGCTTTCTTT.

The genes are TRBV7-2 and TRBJ2-1; TRBD2 aligns across 8 bases. CDR3 length: 17 residues. The germline gives CDR1 SGHTA, CDR2 FQGNSA. The V segment lost 3 bases and the J segment 0 bases; nucleotides outside the gene matches: 7. CDR3 in amino acids: CASSFSGVLDSYNEQFF. The DNA of the CDR3 is TGTGCCAGCAGCTTTAGCGGGGTCCTCGACTCCTACAATGAGCAGTTCTTC.

This chain joins TRBV5-1 and TRBJ2-1, with 9 bases matching TRBD2. The CDR3 sequence is 15 residues long. V trimming: 5 bases; J trimming: 4 bases; junction bases outside the gene matches: 7. Per germline, CDR1 SGHRS and CDR2 YFSETQ. CDR3 sequence: CASRPGLASYNEQFF. The CDR3 bases are TGCGCCAGCAGACCGGGACTAGCCTCATACAATGAGCAGTTCTTC.

The chain has TRBV10-3 and TRBJ2-1, with TRBD2 identical over 10 bases. V lost 6 bases to trimming and J lost 6 bases; unmatched junction nucleotides: 8. CDR1 and CDR2 from the germline V gene are ENHRY and SYGVKD. The CDR3 is 15 amino acids. CDR3 sequence (DNA): TGTGCCATCAGGGCTAGCGGGAGCTGGGGCAATGAGCAGTTCTTC. This translates into CAIRASGSWGNEQFF.

This chain joins TRBV5-1 and TRBJ2-3; the match to TRBD1 covers 10 bases. The CDR3 has 16 residues. Per germline, CDR1 SGHRS and CDR2 YFSETQ. Trimming removed 3 bases from V and 5 bases from J; junction bases left unmatched: 9. The chain's CDR3 is CASSSGRDRGQDTQYF. CDR3 DNA sequence: TGCGCCAGCAGCTCCGGCCGGGACAGGGGCCAAGATACGCAGTATTTT.

The chain joins TRBV9 to TRBJ1-1; D unclear. CDR1 is SGDLS, CDR2 YYNGEE, per germline. This CDR3 comprises 15 residues. The V end lost 4 bases, the J end lost 1 base, and 14 bases lay between the germline ends. CDR3 protein: CASSNSPTRNTEAFF. The DNA for the CDR3 is TGTGCCAGCAGCAACAGCCCAACTCGGAACACTGAAGCTTTCTTT.

The chain carries TRBV6-9 and TRBJ2-1; 9 bases match TRBD2. This CDR3 spans 16 amino acids. Germline loops: CDR1 MNHGY, CDR2 SVAAGI. V dropped 6 bases and J dropped 14; count of bases not matched to a gene: 20. CDR3 protein: CASSPPRGSSGKGEFF. CDR3 DNA: TGTGCCAGCAGCCCGCCCCGGGGGTCTAGCGGGAAAGGGGAGTTCTTC.

A single count supports this clone. The same CDR3 also results from other DNA sequences found in this sample. V is TRBV28 and J is TRBJ2-7, with 9 bases that match TRBD1. The CDR3 contains 11 residues. Germline V gene sequence: CDR1 MDHEN, CDR2 SYDVKM. The V segment lost 8 bases and the J segment 4 bases; nucleotides outside the gene matches: 0. The CDR3 DNA reads TGTGCCAGCGGGACAGGGTACGAGCAGTACTTC. It specifies CASGTGYEQYF.

The chain couples TRBV7-9 to TRBJ2-1; D may be TRBD1 (5 bases). The germline V gene encodes CDR1 SEHNR and CDR2 FQNEAQ (reference sequence). V lost 1 base, J lost 5 bases, and 15 bases lay in between. The CDR3 runs to 16 residues. The CDR3 nucleotides read TGTGCCAGCAGCTTAGAGATCGGGCAGGGCGACAATGAGCAGTTCTTC. Translation: CASSLEIGQGDNEQFF.

This clone showed up just once. Other DNA sequences in this specimen translate into the identical CDR3. The genes are TRBV9 and TRBJ2-1, with no clear D. The CDR3 sequence is 13 residues long. Trimming shortened V by 2 bases and J by 7 bases, and 10 bases separated the two germline ends. Per the germline V gene, CDR1 is SGDLS and CDR2 is YYNGEE. CDR3 bases: TGTGCCAGCAGCGTTGGCTCCCGGAATGAGCAGTTCTTC. Translating gives CASSVGSRNEQFF.

The V call is TRBV10-2, the J call TRBJ1-2; D is unclear. The CDR3 sequence is 12 residues long. Germline CDR1 WSHSY, CDR2 SAAADI. V shed 3 bases and J shed 10 bases, with 12 bases lying between them. CDR3 protein: CASSEFGPNYTF. The CDR3 DNA reads as TGCGCCAGCAGTGAATTCGGACCTAACTACACCTTC.

V gene TRBV5-1 combines with J gene TRBJ2-1, with 12 positions matching TRBD2. V was clipped by 7 bases and J by 4 bases; unmatched bases: 3. The CDR3 covers 14 residues. Per germline, CDR1 SGHRS and CDR2 YFSETQ. Written as DNA, the CDR3 is TGCGCCAGCGCCGGGACTAGCGGGTACAATGAGCAGTTCTTC. Translation: CASAGTSGYNEQFF.

As for this clone: At the DNA level, this CDR3 is encoded by other sequences in the same sample as well. The chain employs TRBV5-1 and TRBJ2-6; D ambiguous. The CDR3 is made up of 15 amino acids. V lost 0 bases and J lost 1, with 5 bases in between. CDR1 SGHRS and CDR2 YFSETQ come from the germline V gene. The CDR3, as DNA: TGCGCCAGCAGCTTGGGTGCGTCTGGGGCCAACGTCCTGACTTTC. It specifies CASSLGASGANVLTF.

A word on this clone: Other DNA sequences within the sample encode an identical CDR3. This sequence joins TRBV5-1 and TRBJ2-1, with D unclear. Germline CDR1 SGHRS, CDR2 YFSETQ. The CDR3 has 13 amino acids. V lost 2 bases to trimming and J lost 4 bases, with 7 bases between them. CDR3 coding DNA: TGCGCCAGCAGCTTAGGCAATTACAATGAGCAGTTCTTC. This codes for CASSLGNYNEQFF. Complete variable domain (other parts from reference TRBV5-1 and TRBJ2-1): KAGVTQTPRYLIKTRGQQVTLSCSPISGHRSVSWYQQTPGQGLQFLFEYFSETQRNKGNFPGRFSGRQFSNSRSEMNVSTLELGDSALYLCASSLGNYNEQFFGPGTRLTVL.

The chain has TRBV4-1 and TRBJ1-1; D not resolved. The CDR3 is 16 residues long. CDR1 is MGHRA, CDR2 YSYEKL, per germline. The V gene lost 1 base and the J gene lost 1 base, with 13 bases spanning the gap. The CDR3 reads CASSQAPGRGNTEAFF. CDR3 in DNA: TGCGCCAGCAGCCAAGCACCAGGACGGGGGAACACTGAAGCTTTCTTT.

The chain joins TRBV6-5 to TRBJ1-3; D is unresolved. Germline lookup yields CDR1 MNHEY and CDR2 SVGAGI. The CDR3 consists of 14 residues. V was cut by 6 bases and J by 0 bases, with 9 bases left in between. CDR3 bases: TGTGCCAGCAGGATAGACTTCTCTGGAAACACCATATATTTT. Residues: CASRIDFSGNTIYF.

This chain uses TRBV5-1 with TRBJ2-7; D is perhaps TRBD1 or TRBD2 (6 bases each). The CDR3 runs to 15 residues. CDR1 and CDR2 (germline): SGHRS, YFSETQ. V was pared by 0 bases and J by 4 bases, with 14 bases between. Here the CDR3 reads CASSLAGGGWYEQYF. CDR3 sequence (DNA): TGCGCCAGCAGCTTGGCCGGGGGCGGTTGGTACGAGCAGTACTTC.

Regarding this clone: In the same sample, other DNA sequences code for this CDR3. V is TRBV2 and J is TRBJ1-1; 7 bases match TRBD1. The germline V gene encodes CDR1 SNHLY and CDR2 FYNNEI. This CDR3 comprises 12 residues. V trimming: 8 bases; J trimming: 2 bases; junction bases outside the gene matches: 2. The CDR3 region is CASDRANTEAFF. The CDR3 DNA reads as TGTGCCAGCGACAGGGCTAACACTGAAGCTTTCTTT.

The chain joins TRBV7-8 to TRBJ1-2; D unresolved. This CDR3 has 15 residues. Per the germline V gene, CDR1 is SGHVS and CDR2 is FQNEAQ. V gave up 0 bases and J gave up 0 bases, with 8 bases separating them. The CDR3 bases are TGTGCCAGCAGCTTAGCGCTCGGGCCTAACTATGGCTACACCTTC. Amino acids: CASSLALGPNYGYTF.